These 18 T cell receptor beta chains share one sample of origin, sequenced in a study of T-cell memory formation after mild COVID-19. Each CDR3 protein is one row after TCRdb ran MiXCR on the 5' RACE reads. The top ten clones hold 20% to 25% of a sample with nearly 350,000 distinct CDR3 sequences, roughly 13% of them seen once. The material sequenced was PBMCs or a T cell subset sorted from them (not recorded which). These receptors were collected from a man younger than 35 who had mild COVID-19 (a few samples of this study predate the infection). Cell type and time point are not known.

The V gene is TRBV3-1, the J gene TRBJ1-2; 8 positions agree with TRBD1. The CDR3 is 14 amino acids. CDR1 LGHDT and CDR2 YNNKEL come from the germline V gene (reference sequence). The J segment lost 7 bases and the V segment lost 2 bases, leaving 6 bases of the junction unmatched. The CDR3 loop reads CASSQLRQGPGYTF. CDR3 bases: TGTGCCAGCAGCCAATTAAGACAGGGGCCTGGCTACACCTTC.

The V and J genes are TRBV5-1 and TRBJ2-1, with D perhaps being TRBD1 or TRBD2 (6 bases each). The CDR3 spans 13 residues. Germline V gene sequence: CDR1 SGHRS, CDR2 YFSETQ. Trimming left V 6 bases short and J 6 bases short, with 13 bases between. The CDR3 loop is CASNVGGPNEQFF. The CDR3 bases are TGCGCCAGCAACGTGGGGGGCCCCAATGAGCAGTTCTTC.

In its sample, this clonotype was seen a few times. The CDR3 is CASSTAGAQPGYTF. The CDR3 DNA follows: TGTGCCAGCAGTACAGCAGGGGCCCAGCCCGGCTACACCTTC. The chain carries TRBV25-1 and TRBJ1-2; perhaps TRBD1 as D (6 bases). The CDR3 runs 14 residues. Per germline, CDR1 MGHDK and CDR2 SYGVNS. Trimming took off 5 bases at V and 8 bases at J, with 18 bases between the two ends.

The genes are TRBV5-4 and TRBJ2-7; D call uncertain. CDR3 length equals 10 residues. The V end lost 10 bases, the J end lost 0 bases, and 5 bases lay between the germline ends. Germline lookup yields CDR1 SGHNT and CDR2 YYREEE (reference sequence). The CDR3 DNA is TGTGCCGGCTACTCCTACGAGCAGTACTTC. Translating it yields CAGYSYEQYF. The variable domain in full, completed from reference TRBV5-4 and TRBJ2-7, reads ETGVTQSPTHLIKTRGQQVTLRCSSQSGHNTVSWYQQALGQGPQFIFQYYREEENGRGNFPPRFSGLQFPNYSSELNVNALELDDSALYLCAGYSYEQYFGPGTRLTVT.

There are a few counts of this clonotype. V is TRBV4-3 and J is TRBJ2-5; 11 positions match TRBD2. From germline, CDR1 is LGHNA and CDR2 YSLEER. Trimming took 3 bases from V and 2 from J; bases not matched to a gene: 8. This CDR3 comprises 17 residues. The CDR3 loop reads CASSQGTSGGQQETQYF. Written as DNA, the CDR3 is TGCGCCAGCAGCCAGGGTACTAGCGGGGGACAGCAAGAGACCCAGTACTTC.

The V and J genes are TRBV12-3 or TRBV12-4 and TRBJ2-1; D ambiguous. CDR3 length equals 13 residues. V dropped 8 bases and J dropped 2 bases, with 10 bases sitting between them. CDR3 nucleotide sequence: TGTGCCAGCCAGGTGAGGCCCTACAATGAGCAGTTCTTC. Residues: CASQVRPYNEQFF.

The V and J genes are TRBV12-3 or TRBV12-4 and TRBJ2-6, with 12 bases aligning to TRBD1. CDR3 length: 17 residues. Trimming took 4 bases from V and 3 from J; bases not matched to a gene: 4. CDR3 in amino acids: CASSSGQGALGANVLTF. Here the CDR3 DNA reads TGTGCCAGCAGTTCGGGACAGGGGGCGCTTGGGGCCAACGTCCTGACTTTC.

The V call is TRBV11-3, the J call TRBJ2-5, with 10 bases aligning to TRBD2. The CDR3 loop spans 16 amino acids. The germline CDR1 and CDR2 sequences are SGHNT and YENEEA. Trimming cost V 4 bases and J 4 bases; bases outside gene matches: 9. DNA of the CDR3: TGTGCCAGCAGCTCCACTTTAGCGGGGGGCACAGAGACCCAGTACTTC. Its protein product is CASSSTLAGGTETQYF.

The chain recombines TRBV11-3 with TRBJ2-1; D remains ambiguous. The CDR3 covers 13 residues. Looked up from germline, CDR1 is SGHNT and CDR2 is YENEEA. V was cut by 0 bases and J by 9 bases, with 9 bases left in between. The CDR3 DNA follows: TGTGCCAGCAGCTTAGATAGTCGTTCTGAGCAGTTCTTC. It specifies CASSLDSRSEQFF.

This clonotype has only a few counts. The V call is TRBV6-2 or TRBV6-3, the J call TRBJ1-6; 8 bases fit TRBD1. Trimming took 11 bases from V and 7 from J; bases not matched to a gene: 10. The CDR3 sequence is 14 residues long. CDR1 MNHEY and CDR2 SVGEGT come from the germline V gene. CDR3 bases: TGTGCCGGAGGGACAGGACGGAGGAATTCACCCCTCCACTTT. It specifies CAGGTGRRNSPLHF.

The V gene is TRBV9, the J gene TRBJ2-3, with TRBD2 matching over 8 bases. Germline V gene lookup returns CDR1 SGDLS and CDR2 YYNGEE. The CDR3 runs 15 residues. V dropped 4 bases and J dropped 5; count of bases not matched to a gene: 9. This CDR3 reads CASSYRGAGGDTQYF. The CDR3 region has the DNA TGTGCCAGCAGCTATCGGGGCGCGGGAGGAGATACGCAGTATTTT.

Worth noting for this clonotype: At one end, the junction sequence differs from germline, possibly due to a read error. This chain uses TRBV9 with TRBJ2-2; TRBD2 matches at 11 bases. Germline lookup yields CDR1 SGDLS and CDR2 YYNGEE. This CDR3 contains 22 residues. In nucleotides, the CDR3 is TGTGCCAGCAGCACCCGAGAGGGGTTAGCGGGGGGGCCGATCTTGAACCCCGGGGAGCTGTTTTTT. This translates into CASSTREGLAGGPILNPGELFF.

The CDR3 loop reads CASSPTGAQLETQYF. CDR3 sequence (DNA): TGTGCCAGCAGCCCGACAGGGGCCCAATTGGAGACCCAGTACTTC. This chain links TRBV7-3 with TRBJ2-5; 8 nucleotides line up with TRBD1. Germline V gene lookup returns CDR1 SGHTA and CDR2 FQGTGA. This CDR3 spans 15 amino acids. The J segment lost 5 bases and the V segment lost 5 bases, leaving 10 bases of the junction unmatched.

The table lists this clonotype with a few counts. The genes are TRBV7-2 and TRBJ1-2; D uncertain. The V and J ends lost 5 bases and 2 bases respectively, with 15 bases between them. The CDR3 contains 15 residues. Germline values: CDR1 SGHTA, CDR2 FQGNSA. CDR3 region: CASSPNPTENYGYTF. CDR3 coding DNA: TGTGCCAGCAGCCCTAACCCGACGGAGAACTATGGCTACACCTTC.

This clonotype was seen repeatedly, ten times or more. This chain joins TRBV5-1 and TRBJ2-1; D may be TRBD1 (6 bases). CDR1 SGHRS and CDR2 YFSETQ come from the germline V gene. The ends were cut back, 4 bases at V and 3 bases at J, with 14 bases in the middle. This CDR3 has 15 amino acids. The CDR3 sequence: CASSTTGGIYNEQFF. DNA for the CDR3: TGCGCCAGCAGCACGACAGGCGGAATCTACAATGAGCAGTTCTTC.

V and J are TRBV9 and TRBJ2-7; possible D gene TRBD1, 6 bases. Germline CDR1 is SGDLS and CDR2 is YYNGEE. V was cut by 0 bases and J by 6 bases, with 19 bases left in between. The CDR3 sequence is 16 residues long. CDR3 sequence: CASSVEGDPRWGEQYF. CDR3 bases: TGTGCCAGCAGCGTAGAGGGGGACCCCCGCTGGGGCGAGCAGTACTTC.

This clonotype was seen more than once but under ten times. The genes are TRBV2 and TRBJ2-3; 12 nucleotides line up with TRBD2. The CDR3 sequence is 16 residues long. The germline V gene encodes CDR1 SNHLY and CDR2 FYNNEI. With V trimmed by 5 bases and J by 4 bases, 7 bases remained unmatched. CDR3 nucleotides: TGTGCCAGCAGTAAAAGGACTAGCGGGGCCCCAGATACGCAGTATTTT. Its protein is CASSKRTSGAPDTQYF.

J is TRBJ1-2 and V is TRBV29-1, with D tentatively TRBD1 (6 bases). This CDR3 spans 13 amino acids. The V end lost 6 bases, the J end lost 5 bases, and 16 bases lay between the germline ends. Germline CDR1 and CDR2: SQVTM and ANQGSEA. This chain's CDR3 is CSVPLDSRYGYTF. CDR3 nucleotide sequence: TGCAGCGTACCCCTGGACAGTAGGTATGGCTACACCTTC. Based on the CDR3 plus reference TRBV29-1 and TRBJ1-2, the full variable domain is SAVISQKPSRDICQRGTSLTIQCQVDSQVTMMFWYRQQPGQSLTLIATANQGSEATYESGFVIDKFPISRPNLTFSTLTVSNMSPEDSSIYLCSVPLDSRYGYTFGSGTRLTVV.